This T cell receptor (beta chain) was retrieved from a study of T cell changes during pregnancy in multiple sclerosis (dated by TCRdb to about 2019). The study in broad terms: In women with multiple sclerosis, the researchers looked at how the T cell repertoire shifted as pregnancy progressed.

Library preparation used the immunoSEQ multiplex PCR assay. In TCRdb, the immuneACCESS table is reduced to in-frame sequences with V and J assigned. These tables do not hold every clone; where another copy was compared, an unresolved V gene accounts for under half, and the others remain unexplained. For this sample the table gives nearly 60,000 clones, of which less than 95% were detected only once. Of the sample, approximately 0.45% falls within the top ten clones. CDR3 length: 16 amino acids, cysteine to phenylalanine. Kept here is only the CDR3 DNA, which spans 48 bases and is read in frame from base 1. Looking up the germline V gene yields CDR1 SGHRS and CDR2 YFSETQ. V drops 3 bases and J drops 2 bases, leaving 17 bases in between. About this clone itself: The target of this receptor is not known. No base-level quality is on record; no much larger clone is a single base apart.

This chain is built from TRBV5-1 and TRBJ1-1; no D gene can be assigned with confidence. The sequence came from a female donor in good health, enrolled as a control in a pregnancy study. Sequenced material: CD4+ T cells from peripheral blood mononuclear cells, taken after pregnancy. CDR3 loop: CASSWVAARQNTEAFF. The sequence in DNA is TGCGCCAGCAGCTGGGTGGCGGCCCGGCAAAACACTGAAGCTTTCTTT.